Shown below are 7 T cell receptor beta chains from a single sample sequenced in a study of beta chain features in type 1 diabetes. Study-level findings and limits: When Type 1 diabetes patients were examined, their TCRB CDR3s proved moderately but significantly shorter in all four CD4+ subsets.

Their antigen targets remain unknown. Expressed TCRB transcripts were sequenced, since all the RNA that had been isolated was reverse transcribed. Sequencing was performed with immunoSEQ multiplex PCR; in TCRdb, only in-frame clones are kept and a portion is missing. The sample includes almost 350,000 clones, around 9.7% of them seen just once. Material for sequencing was central memory CD4+ T cells from blood. The receptors here all came from a man younger than 40 with type 1 diabetes.

Note on this clone: Other DNA variants within this sample encode the same CDR3. The CDR3 protein is CASSEGPKGNQPQHF. The CDR3 DNA sequence: TGTGCCAGCAGTGAAGGGCCCAAGGGCAATCAGCCCCAGCATTTT. This chain links TRBV2 with TRBJ1-5; unclear D gene. Trimming removed 1 base from V and 2 bases from J, with 9 bases in between. CDR3 size: 15 residues. Germline values: CDR1 SNHLY, CDR2 FYNNEI.

V and J are TRBV9 and TRBJ1-1, with D perhaps TRBD1 (6 bases). Per germline, CDR1 SGDLS and CDR2 YYNGEE. With 4 bases removed from V and 0 bases from J, the gap between germline ends came to 10 bases. This CDR3 comprises 14 residues. The CDR3 DNA is TGTGCCAGCAGCCCCCGGACAGTGAACACTGAAGCTTTCTTT. This codes for CASSPRTVNTEAFF.

This clone was counted between two and nine times. The V call is TRBV7-9, the J call TRBJ2-2; 13 bases are a match to TRBD2. The CDR3 totals 18 residues. Germline CDR1 SEHNR, CDR2 FQNEAQ (reference sequence). The V gene end was trimmed by 4 bases and the J gene end by 4 bases; junction bases not matched to a gene: 9. The DNA of the CDR3 is TGTGCCAGCAGCTCCCTTGGGACTAGCGGGAAGAGCACCGGGGAGCTGTTTTTT. As protein: CASSSLGTSGKSTGELFF.

This clone was counted only a few times. In DNA, the CDR3 is TGTGCCAGCAGTGAAATTTGGGCAGGGGACTATGGCTACACCTTC. Protein product: CASSEIWAGDYGYTF. The chain recombines TRBV6-1 with TRBJ1-2, with a possible D match to TRBD1 (6 bases). The ends were cut back, 2 bases at V and 3 bases at J, with 13 bases in the middle. The germline V gene encodes CDR1 MNHNS and CDR2 SASEGT. This CDR3 is 15 amino acids long.

This clone was detected a few times. The V call is TRBV28, the J call TRBJ2-5; perhaps TRBD1 as D (5 bases). CDR1 and CDR2 (germline): MDHEN, SYDVKM. This CDR3 has 14 amino acids. V was cut by 4 bases and J by 4 bases, with 13 bases left in between. The CDR3 protein is CASSSPLGRETQYF. As DNA, the CDR3 is TGTGCCAGCAGTTCCCCCCTGGGGCGAGAGACCCAGTACTTC.

The chain links TRBV11-2 to TRBJ2-7; D is unresolved. This CDR3 contains 11 residues. Between the trimmed V and J ends, which lost 3 bases and 3 bases, there was a span of 3 bases. Looked up from germline, CDR1 is SGHAT and CDR2 is FQNNGV. CDR3 nucleotide sequence: TGTGCCAGCAGCTTGTACTACGAGCAGTACTTC. This encodes CASSLYYEQYF.

The V gene is TRBV28, the J gene TRBJ2-5, with D perhaps TRBD1 (6 bases). From germline, CDR1 is MDHEN and CDR2 SYDVKM. The V end lost 6 bases, the J end lost 5 bases, and 19 bases lay between the germline ends. The CDR3 sequence is 15 residues long. The CDR3 region has the DNA TGTGCCAGCAGGTCTGGGAACCAGGGGATGGAGACCCAGTACTTC. Its protein product is CASRSGNQGMETQYF.